This record covers a single T cell receptor (beta chain). Germline CDR1 reads LGHDT; CDR2 reads YNNKEL (reference sequence). The CDR3 is 14 residues long. V was cut by 4 bases and J by 4 bases, with 11 bases left in between. The data are from a study of blood T cell repertoires in COVID-19. Authors' processing steps: The authors estimated nucleated cell counts from reference gene primer amplification. Some clones are missing from TCRdb's copy, which holds only in-frame ones; the method was immunoSEQ multiplex PCR. V, J and clone size are taken as reported in that table, and D and trimming were inferred from the DNA itself. Of more than 25,000 clones in the sample, about 90% are singletons; the top ten hold under 6.5%.

The sequenced sample was peripheral blood. V is TRBV3-1 (or the pseudogene TRBV3-2) and J is TRBJ1-5; D is undetermined. The clonotype comes from a man in his fifties or sixties with active COVID-19. The CDR3 protein is CASSLSTVNQPQHF. The DNA for the CDR3 is TGTGCCAGCAGCCTTTCCACAGTAAATCAGCCCCAGCATTTT.